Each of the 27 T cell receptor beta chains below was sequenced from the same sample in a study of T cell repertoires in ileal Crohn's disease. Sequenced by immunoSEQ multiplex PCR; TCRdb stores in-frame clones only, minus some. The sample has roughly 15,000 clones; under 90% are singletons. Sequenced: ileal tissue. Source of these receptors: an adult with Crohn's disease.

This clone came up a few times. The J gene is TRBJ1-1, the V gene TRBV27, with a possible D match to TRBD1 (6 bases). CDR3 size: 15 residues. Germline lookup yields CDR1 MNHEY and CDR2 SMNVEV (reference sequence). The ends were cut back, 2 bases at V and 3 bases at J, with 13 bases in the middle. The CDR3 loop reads CASSLQGRLDTEAFF. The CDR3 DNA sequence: TGTGCCAGCAGTTTACAGGGGAGATTGGACACTGAAGCTTTCTTT.

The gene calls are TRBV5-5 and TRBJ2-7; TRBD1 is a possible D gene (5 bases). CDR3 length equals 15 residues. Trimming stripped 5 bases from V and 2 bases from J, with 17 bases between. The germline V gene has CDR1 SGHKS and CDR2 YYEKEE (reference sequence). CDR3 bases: TGTGCCAGCAGGATTGAAGACAGTCTCCCCTACGAGCAGTACTTC. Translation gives CASRIEDSLPYEQYF. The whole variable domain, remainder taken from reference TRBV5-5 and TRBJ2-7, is DAGVTQSPTHLIKTRGQQVTLRCSPISGHKSVSWYQQVLGQGPQFIFQYYEKEERGRGNFPDRFSARQFPNYSSELNVNALLLGDSALYLCASRIEDSLPYEQYFGPGTRLTVT.

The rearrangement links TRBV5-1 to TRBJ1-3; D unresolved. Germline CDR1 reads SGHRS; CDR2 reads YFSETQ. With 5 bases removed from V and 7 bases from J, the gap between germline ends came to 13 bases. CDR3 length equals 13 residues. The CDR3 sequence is CASRPSGLNTIYF. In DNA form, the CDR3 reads TGCGCCAGCAGGCCGAGCGGGCTGAACACCATATATTTT. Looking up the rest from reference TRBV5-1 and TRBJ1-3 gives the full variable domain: KAGVTQTPRYLIKTRGQQVTLSCSPISGHRSVSWYQQTPGQGLQFLFEYFSETQRNKGNFPGRFSGRQFSNSRSEMNVSTLELGDSALYLCASRPSGLNTIYFGEGSWLTVV.

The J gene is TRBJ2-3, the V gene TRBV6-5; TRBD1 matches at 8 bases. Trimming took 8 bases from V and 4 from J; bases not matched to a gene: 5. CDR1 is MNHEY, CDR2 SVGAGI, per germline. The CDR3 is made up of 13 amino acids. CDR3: CASGWTGSDTQYF. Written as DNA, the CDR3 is TGTGCCAGCGGATGGACAGGGTCAGATACGCAGTATTTT.

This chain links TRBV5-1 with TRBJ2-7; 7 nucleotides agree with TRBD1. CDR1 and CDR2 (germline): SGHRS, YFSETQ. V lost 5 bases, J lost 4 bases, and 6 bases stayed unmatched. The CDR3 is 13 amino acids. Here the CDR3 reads CASSRDRSYEQYF. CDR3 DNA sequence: TGCGCCAGCAGTAGGGACAGATCTTACGAGCAGTACTTC. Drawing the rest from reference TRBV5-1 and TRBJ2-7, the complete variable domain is KAGVTQTPRYLIKTRGQQVTLSCSPISGHRSVSWYQQTPGQGLQFLFEYFSETQRNKGNFPGRFSGRQFSNSRSEMNVSTLELGDSALYLCASSRDRSYEQYFGPGTRLTVT.

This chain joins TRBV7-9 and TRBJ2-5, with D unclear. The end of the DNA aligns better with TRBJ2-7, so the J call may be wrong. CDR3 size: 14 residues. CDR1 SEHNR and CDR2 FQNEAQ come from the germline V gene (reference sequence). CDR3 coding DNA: TGTGCCAGCAGCTTACAAAGGATCGGAGACGAGCAGTACTTC. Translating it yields CASSLQRIGDEQYF.

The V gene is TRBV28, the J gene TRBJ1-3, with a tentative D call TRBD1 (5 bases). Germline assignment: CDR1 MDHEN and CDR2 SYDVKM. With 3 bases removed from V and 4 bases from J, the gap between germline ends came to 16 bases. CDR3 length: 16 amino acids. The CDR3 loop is CASSFQEGLNGNTIYF. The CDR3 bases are TGTGCCAGCAGTTTTCAGGAGGGGTTAAACGGAAACACCATATATTTT.

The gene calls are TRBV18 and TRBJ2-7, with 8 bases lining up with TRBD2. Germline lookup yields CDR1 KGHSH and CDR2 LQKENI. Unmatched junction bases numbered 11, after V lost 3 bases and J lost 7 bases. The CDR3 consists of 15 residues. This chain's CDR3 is CASSPLGAGEGEQYF. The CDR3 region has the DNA TGTGCCAGCTCACCGTTGGGAGCGGGAGAGGGAGAGCAGTACTTC.

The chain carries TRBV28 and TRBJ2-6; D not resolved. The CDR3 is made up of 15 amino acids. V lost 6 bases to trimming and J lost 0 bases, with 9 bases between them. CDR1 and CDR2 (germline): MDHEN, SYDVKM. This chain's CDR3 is CASSLGNSGANVLTF. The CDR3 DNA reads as TGTGCCAGCAGCCTAGGTAACTCTGGGGCCAACGTCCTGACTTTC. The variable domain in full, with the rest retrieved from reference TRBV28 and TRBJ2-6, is DVKVTQSSRYLVKRTGEKVFLECVQDMDHENMFWYRQDPGLGLRLIYFSYDVKMKEKGDIPEGYSVSREKKERFSLILESASTNQTSMYLCASSLGNSGANVLTFGAGSRLTVL.

The CDR3 sequence is CAAEGTNQPQHF. In nucleotides, the CDR3 is TGTGCCGCGGAAGGTACAAATCAGCCCCAGCATTTT. V usage is TRBV28 and J usage is TRBJ1-5; no clear D. This CDR3 region has 12 residues. V gave up 11 bases and J gave up 4 bases, with 12 bases separating them. Per germline, CDR1 MDHEN and CDR2 SYDVKM.

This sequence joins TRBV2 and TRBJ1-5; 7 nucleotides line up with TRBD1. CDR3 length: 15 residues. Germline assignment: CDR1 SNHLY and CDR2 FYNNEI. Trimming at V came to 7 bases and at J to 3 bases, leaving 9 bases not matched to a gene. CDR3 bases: TGTGCCAGCAAAAGAGACAGGGCGATCAATCAGCCCCAGCATTTT. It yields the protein CASKRDRAINQPQHF.

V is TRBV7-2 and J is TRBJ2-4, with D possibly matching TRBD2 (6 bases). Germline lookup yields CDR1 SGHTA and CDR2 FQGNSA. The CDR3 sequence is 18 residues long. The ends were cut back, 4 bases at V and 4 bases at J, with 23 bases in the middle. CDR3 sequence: CASSSRVGGTERKNIQYF. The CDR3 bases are TGTGCCAGCAGCTCCCGAGTAGGAGGGACCGAAAGGAAAAACATTCAGTACTTC. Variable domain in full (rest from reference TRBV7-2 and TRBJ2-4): GAGVSQSPSNKVTEKGKDVELRCDPISGHTALYWYRQSLGQGLEFLIYFQGNSAPDKSGLPSDRFSAERTGGSVSTLTIQRTQQEDSAVYLCASSSRVGGTERKNIQYFGAGTRLSVL.

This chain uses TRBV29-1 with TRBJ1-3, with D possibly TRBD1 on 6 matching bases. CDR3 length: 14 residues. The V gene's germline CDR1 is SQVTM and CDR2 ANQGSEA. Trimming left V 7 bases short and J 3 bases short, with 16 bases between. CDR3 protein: CSAAQQGVGNTIYF. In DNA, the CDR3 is TGCAGCGCTGCTCAACAGGGAGTTGGAAACACCATATATTTT.

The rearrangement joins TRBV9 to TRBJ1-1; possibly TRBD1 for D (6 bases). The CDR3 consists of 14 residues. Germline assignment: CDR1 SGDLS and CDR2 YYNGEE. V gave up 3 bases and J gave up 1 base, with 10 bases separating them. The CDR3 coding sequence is TGTGCCAGCAGCGACACAGGGTGGAACACTGAAGCTTTCTTT. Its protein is CASSDTGWNTEAFF.

CDR3 sequence (DNA): TGTGCCAGCAGCCCGGTACTTGCGAACACCGGGGAGCTGTTTTTT. Its protein product is CASSPVLANTGELFF. The rearrangement links TRBV7-2 to TRBJ2-2; D not certain. This CDR3 region has 15 residues. V lost 5 bases, J lost 0 bases, and 10 bases lay in between. Looked up from germline, CDR1 is SGHTA and CDR2 is FQGNSA.

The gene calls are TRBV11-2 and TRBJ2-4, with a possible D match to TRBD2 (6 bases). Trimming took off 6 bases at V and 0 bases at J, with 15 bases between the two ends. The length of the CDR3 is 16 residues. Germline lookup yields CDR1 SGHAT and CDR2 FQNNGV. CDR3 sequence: CASSRAGNLAKNIQYF. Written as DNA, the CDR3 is TGTGCCAGCAGTCGCGCGGGGAACCTAGCCAAAAACATTCAGTACTTC.

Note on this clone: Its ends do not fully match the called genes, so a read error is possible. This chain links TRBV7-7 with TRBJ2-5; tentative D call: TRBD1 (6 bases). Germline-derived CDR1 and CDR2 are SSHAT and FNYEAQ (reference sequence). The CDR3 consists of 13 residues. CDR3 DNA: TGTGCTAGCAGCTTAGAAAGGGGGGAGACCCAGTACTTC. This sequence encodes CASSLERGETQYF. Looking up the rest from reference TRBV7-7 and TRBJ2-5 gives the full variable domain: GAGVSQSPRYKVTKRGQDVTLRCDPISSHATLYWYQQALGQGPEFLTYFNYEAQPDKSGLPSDRFSAERPEGSISTLTIQRTEQRDSAMYRCASSLERGETQYFGPGTRLLVL.

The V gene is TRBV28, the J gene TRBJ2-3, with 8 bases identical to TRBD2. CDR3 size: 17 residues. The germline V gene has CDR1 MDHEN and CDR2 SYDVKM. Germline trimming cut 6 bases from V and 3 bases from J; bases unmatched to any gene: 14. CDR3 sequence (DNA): TGTGCCAGCAGCCCCGTTAGGTTTGCGGGAGGTACAGATACGCAGTATTTT. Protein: CASSPVRFAGGTDTQYF. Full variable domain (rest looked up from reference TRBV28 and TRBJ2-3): DVKVTQSSRYLVKRTGEKVFLECVQDMDHENMFWYRQDPGLGLRLIYFSYDVKMKEKGDIPEGYSVSREKKERFSLILESASTNQTSMYLCASSPVRFAGGTDTQYFGPGTRLTVL.

The CDR3, as DNA: TGTGCCAGCAGTGAGGCTAGCGGGGGGGCTGAGACCCAGTACTTC. Translating it yields CASSEASGGAETQYF. V is TRBV2 and J is TRBJ2-5, with TRBD2 identical over 12 bases. This CDR3 comprises 15 residues. Losses at the gene ends were 3 bases for V and 5 bases for J; bases not matched to a gene: 4. The germline gives CDR1 SNHLY, CDR2 FYNNEI. The complete variable domain, with remaining parts taken from reference TRBV2 and TRBJ2-5, reads EPEVTQTPSHQVTQMGQEVILRCVPISNHLYFYWYRQILGQKVEFLVSFYNNEISEKSEIFDDQFSVERPDGSNFTLKIRSTKLEDSAMYFCASSEASGGAETQYFGPGTRLLVL.

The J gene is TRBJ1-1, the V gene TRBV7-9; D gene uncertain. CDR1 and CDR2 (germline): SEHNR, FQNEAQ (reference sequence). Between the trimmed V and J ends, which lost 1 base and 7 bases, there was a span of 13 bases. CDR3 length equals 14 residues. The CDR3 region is CASSLVNRAVEAFF. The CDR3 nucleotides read TGTGCCAGCAGCTTAGTGAACCGAGCGGTTGAAGCTTTCTTT.

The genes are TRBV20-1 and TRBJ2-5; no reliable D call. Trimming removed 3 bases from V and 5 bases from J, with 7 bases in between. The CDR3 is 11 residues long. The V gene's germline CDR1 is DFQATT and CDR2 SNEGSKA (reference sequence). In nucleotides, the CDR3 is TGCAGTGCTAGTCCTGAGGAGACCCAGTACTTC. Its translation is CSASPEETQYF.

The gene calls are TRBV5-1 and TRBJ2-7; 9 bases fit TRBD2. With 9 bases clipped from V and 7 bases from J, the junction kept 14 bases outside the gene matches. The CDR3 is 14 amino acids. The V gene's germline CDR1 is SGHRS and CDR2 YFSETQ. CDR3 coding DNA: TGCGCCACCCAAGAGGGAACGCGGGAGGGTGAGCAGTACTTC. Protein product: CATQEGTREGEQYF.

The CDR3 sequence is CASSIPQSSGNTIYF. The CDR3 DNA reads as TGTGCCAGTAGTATCCCACAGAGCTCTGGAAACACCATATATTTT. The V call is TRBV19, the J call TRBJ1-3; unclear D gene. Trimming removed 3 bases from V and 0 bases from J, with 9 bases in between. This CDR3 has 15 amino acids. Germline-derived CDR1 and CDR2 are LNHDA and SQIVND (reference sequence).

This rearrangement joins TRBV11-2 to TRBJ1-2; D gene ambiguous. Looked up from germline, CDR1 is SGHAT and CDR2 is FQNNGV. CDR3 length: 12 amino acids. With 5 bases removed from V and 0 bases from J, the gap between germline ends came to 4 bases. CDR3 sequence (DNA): TGTGCCAGCAGCCAATCTAACTATGGCTACACCTTC. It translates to CASSQSNYGYTF.

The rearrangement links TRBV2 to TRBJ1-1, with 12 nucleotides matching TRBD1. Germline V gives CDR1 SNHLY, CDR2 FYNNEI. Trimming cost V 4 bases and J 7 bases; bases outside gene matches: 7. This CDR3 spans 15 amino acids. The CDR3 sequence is CASSGGQGAGREAFF. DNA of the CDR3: TGTGCCAGCAGTGGGGGACAGGGGGCGGGCCGTGAAGCTTTCTTT.

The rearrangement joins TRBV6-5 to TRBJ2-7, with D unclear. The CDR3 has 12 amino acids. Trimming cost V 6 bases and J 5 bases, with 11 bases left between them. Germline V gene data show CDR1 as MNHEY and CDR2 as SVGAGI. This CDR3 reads CASSSYPNEQYF. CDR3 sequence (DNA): TGTGCCAGCAGCTCGTACCCTAACGAGCAGTACTTC.

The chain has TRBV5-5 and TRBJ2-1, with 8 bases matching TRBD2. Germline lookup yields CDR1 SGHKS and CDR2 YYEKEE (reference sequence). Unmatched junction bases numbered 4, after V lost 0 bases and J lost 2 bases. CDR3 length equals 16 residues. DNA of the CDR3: TGTGCCAGCAGCTTGGGAGGCGGGGGGCCCTACAATGAGCAGTTCTTC. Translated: CASSLGGGGPYNEQFF.